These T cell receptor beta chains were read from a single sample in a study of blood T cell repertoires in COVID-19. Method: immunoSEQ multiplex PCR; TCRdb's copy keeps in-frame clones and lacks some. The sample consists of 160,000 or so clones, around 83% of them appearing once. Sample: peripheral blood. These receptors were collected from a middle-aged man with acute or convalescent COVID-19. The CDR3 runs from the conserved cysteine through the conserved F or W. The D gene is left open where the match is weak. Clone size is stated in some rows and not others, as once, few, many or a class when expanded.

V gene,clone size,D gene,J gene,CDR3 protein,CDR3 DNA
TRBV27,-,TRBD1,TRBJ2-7,CASSFGTGDYEQYF,TGTGCCAGCAGTTTCGGGACAGGGGACTACGAGCAGTACTTC
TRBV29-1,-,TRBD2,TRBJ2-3,CSPRVAGGVRNTQYF,TGCAGCCCGAGGGTAGCGGGGGGGGTCAGGAATACGCAGTATTTT
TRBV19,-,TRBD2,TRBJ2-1,CASSSSGNPNNEQFF,TGTGCCAGTAGTTCAAGCGGGAACCCAAACAATGAGCAGTTCTTC
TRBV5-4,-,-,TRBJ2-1,CASSSRTVQANEQFF,TGTGCCAGCAGCTCACGGACAGTACAAGCCAATGAGCAGTTCTTC
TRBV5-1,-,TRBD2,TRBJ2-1,CASSPLGGGGEQFF,TGCGCCAGCAGCCCTTTAGGCGGGGGGGGTGAGCAGTTCTTC
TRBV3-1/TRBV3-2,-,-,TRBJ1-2,CASSQDQITNYGYTF,TGTGCCAGCAGCCAAGATCAGATAACTAACTATGGCTACACCTTC
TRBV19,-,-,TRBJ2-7,CASSKTQTILMSEQYF,TGTGCCAGTAGTAAGACCCAGACAATCCTAATGAGTGAGCAGTACTTC
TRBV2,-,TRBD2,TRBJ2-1,CASRGTSGGIRNEQFF,TGTGCCAGCAGGGGGACTAGCGGGGGGATTCGCAATGAGCAGTTCTTC
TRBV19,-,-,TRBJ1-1,CASSMARGTTEAFF,TGTGCCAGTAGTATGGCCAGGGGTACGACTGAAGCTTTCTTT
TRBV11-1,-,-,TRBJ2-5,CASSKLLQETQYF,TGTGCCAGCAGTAAGTTACTCCAAGAGACCCAGTACTTC
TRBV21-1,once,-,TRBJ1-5,CASKGRTGDQPQHF,TGTGCCAGCAAAGGGCGGACAGGGGATCAGCCCCAGCATTTT
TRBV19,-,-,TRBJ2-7,CASSMEGVSSYEQYF,TGTGCCAGTAGTATGGAAGGGGTATCCTCCTACGAGCAGTACTTC
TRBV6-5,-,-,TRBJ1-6,CASIADSNNSPLHF,TGTGCCAGCATTGCGGACAGTAATAATTCACCCCTCCACTTT
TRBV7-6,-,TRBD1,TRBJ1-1,CASSPQPGQGAEAFF,TGTGCCAGCAGCCCACAACCGGGACAGGGAGCTGAAGCTTTCTTT
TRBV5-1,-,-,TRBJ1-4,CASSQSSGANEKLFF,TGCGCCAGCAGCCAGAGTTCGGGAGCTAATGAAAAACTGTTTTTT
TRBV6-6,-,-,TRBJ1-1,CASSLTAMNTEAFF,TGTGCCAGCAGTTTAACAGCCATGAACACTGAAGCTTTCTTT
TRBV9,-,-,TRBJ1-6,CASSPLGEAGLGSPLHF,TGTGCCAGCAGCCCCCTAGGAGAGGCAGGGCTAGGATCACCCCTCCACTTT
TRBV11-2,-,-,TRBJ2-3,CASSLREGGAGLTDTQYF,TGTGCCAGCAGCTTGAGGGAAGGTGGGGCGGGGCTCACAGATACGCAGTATTTT
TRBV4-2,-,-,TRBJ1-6,CASSQSGRGASPLHF,TGTGCCAGCAGCCAAAGTGGCAGGGGTGCATCACCCCTCCACTTT
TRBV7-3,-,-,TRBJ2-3,CASSLDYTDTQYF,TGTGCCAGCAGCTTAGACTACACAGATACGCAGTATTTT
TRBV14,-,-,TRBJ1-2,CASSPADPAGNANYGYTF,TGTGCCAGCAGCCCCGCAGACCCTGCAGGGAACGCTAACTATGGCTACACCTTC
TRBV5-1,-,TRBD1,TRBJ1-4,CASGIGQVNEKLFF,TGCGCCAGCGGCATCGGACAGGTTAATGAAAAACTGTTTTTT
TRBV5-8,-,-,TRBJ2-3,CASSWRGQGGDTQYF,TGTGCCAGCAGCTGGAGGGGCCAGGGGGGAGATACGCAGTATTTT
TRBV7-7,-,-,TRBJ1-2,CASSLTPAREVYNYGYTF,TGTGCTAGCAGCTTAACTCCGGCCAGGGAGGTATACAACTATGGCTACACCTTC
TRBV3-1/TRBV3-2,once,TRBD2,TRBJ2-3,CASSPQLAGVQTQYF,TGTGCCAGCAGCCCGCAACTAGCGGGGGTACAGACGCAGTATTTT
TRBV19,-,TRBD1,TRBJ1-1,CASSSGTGWREAFF,TGTGCCAGTAGTAGCGGGACAGGGTGGCGAGAAGCTTTCTTT
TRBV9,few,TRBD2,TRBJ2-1,CAIATREGNEQFF,TGTGCCATCGCAACAAGGGAGGGCAATGAGCAGTTCTTC
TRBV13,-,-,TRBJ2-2,CASSLSGYTGELFF,TGTGCCAGCAGCTTATCGGGGTACACCGGGGAGCTGTTTTTT
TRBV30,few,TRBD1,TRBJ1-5,CAWSKLLTGVPQHF,TGTGCCTGGAGTAAACTATTAACAGGGGTGCCCCAGCATTTT
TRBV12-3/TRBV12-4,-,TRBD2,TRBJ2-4,CASSAGGPPSF,TGTGCCAGCAGCGCGGGGGGGCCGCCCAGCTTC
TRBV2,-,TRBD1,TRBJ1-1,CASIQGVTEAFF,TGTGCCAGCATTCAGGGGGTCACTGAAGCTTTCTTT
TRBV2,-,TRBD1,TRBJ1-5,CASKDRENQPQHF,TGTGCCAGCAAAGACAGGGAAAATCAGCCCCAGCATTTT
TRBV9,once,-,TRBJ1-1,CASGRGENTEAFF,TGTGCCAGCGGGAGGGGGGAGAACACTGAAGCTTTCTTT
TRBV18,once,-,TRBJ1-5,CASSPGQSNQPQHF,TGTGCCAGCTCACCAGGGCAGTCCAATCAGCCCCAGCATTTT
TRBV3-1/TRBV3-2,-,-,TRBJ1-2,CASSQVGVLTGYTF,TGTGCCAGCAGCCAAGTAGGGGTTTTAACTGGCTACACCTTC
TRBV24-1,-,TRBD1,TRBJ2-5,CATSGDSQETQYF,TGTGCCACCAGTGGGGACAGCCAAGAGACCCAGTACTTC
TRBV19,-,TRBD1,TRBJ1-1,CASRTTPGQGRTEAFF,TGTGCCAGTAGGACGACTCCGGGACAGGGAAGGACTGAAGCTTTCTTT
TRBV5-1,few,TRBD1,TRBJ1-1,CASSFRGLPNTEAFF,TGCGCCAGCAGCTTCAGGGGGCTCCCGAACACTGAAGCTTTCTTT
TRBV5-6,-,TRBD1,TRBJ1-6,CASSLDRGAFDSPLHF,TGTGCCAGCAGCTTGGACAGGGGGGCATTTGATTCACCCCTCCACTTT
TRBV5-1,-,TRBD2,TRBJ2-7,CASTPPGGTEQYF,TGCGCCAGCACTCCACCGGGGGGGACCGAGCAGTACTTC
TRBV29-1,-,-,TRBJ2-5,CSVEDSQETQYF,TGCAGCGTTGAAGACAGCCAAGAGACCCAGTACTTC
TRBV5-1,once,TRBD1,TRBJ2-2,CASSLPEGTGMAGELFF,TGCGCCAGCAGCTTGCCGGAAGGGACAGGGATGGCCGGGGAGCTGTTTTTT
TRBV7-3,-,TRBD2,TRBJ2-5,CASSKLAEETQYF,TGTGCCAGCAGCAAACTAGCGGAAGAGACCCAGTACTTC
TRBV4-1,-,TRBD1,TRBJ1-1,CASSTGAKNTEAFF,TGCGCCAGTTCGACAGGGGCGAAGAACACTGAAGCTTTCTTT
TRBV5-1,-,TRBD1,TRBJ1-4,CASSLGAGGELFF,TGCGCCAGCAGCTTGGGGGCAGGGGGCGAACTGTTTTTT
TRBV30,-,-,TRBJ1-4,CAWSLQGGEKLFF,TGTGCCTGGAGTCTGCAGGGTGGTGAAAAACTGTTTTTT
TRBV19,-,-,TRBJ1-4,CASSFSGWKSGEKLFF,TGTGCCAGTAGTTTTTCGGGGTGGAAGAGCGGGGAAAAACTGTTTTTT
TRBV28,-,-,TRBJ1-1,CASRANTEAFF,TGTGCCAGCAGGGCGAACACTGAAGCTTTCTTT
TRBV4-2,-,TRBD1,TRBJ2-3,CASSQGQGALVYF,TGTGCCAGCAGCCAAGGACAGGGGGCCTTGGTCTATTTT
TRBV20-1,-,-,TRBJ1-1,CSATVGEGAFF,TGCAGTGCTACAGTAGGGGAGGGAGCTTTCTTT
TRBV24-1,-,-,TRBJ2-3,CATSDFRGTQYF,TGTGCCACCAGTGATTTTCGAGGTACGCAGTATTTT
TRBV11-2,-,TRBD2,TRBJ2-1,CASSPLAAYYNEQFF,TGTGCCAGCAGCCCACTAGCGGCCTACTACAATGAGCAGTTCTTC
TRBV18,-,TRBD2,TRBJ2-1,CASSPPSLAKHEQFF,TGTGCCAGCTCACCACCTTCACTAGCGAAGCATGAGCAGTTCTTC
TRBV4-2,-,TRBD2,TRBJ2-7,CASSQAGGVDYEQYF,TGTGCCAGCAGCCAAGCGGGGGGGGTGGACTACGAGCAGTACTTC
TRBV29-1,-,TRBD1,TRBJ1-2,CSVGQGVEYGYTF,TGCAGCGTGGGACAGGGGGTCGAGTATGGCTACACCTTC